These 14 T cell receptor beta chains were all obtained from the same sample, sequenced in a study of Graves' ophthalmopathy and Graves' hyperthyroidism. RNA transcripts served as template for amplifying TCR beta CDR3 sequences. First-round RT-PCR used HTBI primers; second-round multiplex PCR followed. Via MiXCR, TCRdb re-called the multiplex PCR reads, giving one row per CDR3 protein. The sample has almost 750,000 distinct CDR3 sequences; roughly 41% are singletons. Sequenced material: peripheral blood. The receptors shown here come from an adult man with Graves' ophthalmopathy.

This clonotype was seen many times. The chain recombines TRBV10-3 with TRBJ1-1; 9 bases are a match to TRBD1. Germline-derived CDR1 and CDR2 are ENHRY and SYGVKD. This CDR3 region has 14 residues. V lost 6 bases to trimming and J lost 5 bases; unmatched junction nucleotides: 7. The CDR3, as DNA: TGTGCCATCAGGGGGGGGACAGGGAGGACTGAAGCTTTCTTT. It encodes CAIRGGTGRTEAFF.

This clonotype occurred many times. The chain links TRBV2 to TRBJ2-7; 8 bases match TRBD1. The CDR3 totals 13 residues. Germline trimming cut 8 bases from V and 7 bases from J; bases unmatched to any gene: 10. CDR1 and CDR2 from the germline V gene are SNHLY and FYNNEI. The CDR3 is CASVSTGGGEQYF. The CDR3 bases are TGTGCCAGCGTTTCTACAGGGGGAGGAGAGCAGTACTTC.

This rearrangement joins TRBV7-9 to TRBJ2-7; 7 bases fit TRBD2. Germline loops: CDR1 SEHNR, CDR2 FQNEAQ (reference sequence). The CDR3 extends over 16 amino acids. V shed 10 bases, J shed 1 base, and the junction held 16 bases outside the gene matches. The chain's CDR3 is CATSLSPGGRSYEQYF. As DNA, the CDR3 is TGTGCCACCTCCCTATCGCCGGGGGGAAGGTCCTACGAGCAGTACTTC.

The gene calls are TRBV5-6 and TRBJ1-2; 11 bases line up with TRBD1. V shed 3 bases and J 5 bases; nucleotides not matched to a gene: 6. Germline V gene sequence: CDR1 SGHDT, CDR2 YYEEEE. This CDR3 spans 15 amino acids. CDR3: CASSWTGGAGYGYTF. CDR3 bases: TGTGCCAGCAGCTGGACAGGGGGCGCGGGGTATGGCTACACCTTC.

Concerning this clonotype: A read error is likely, as this CDR3 ends without the conserved phenylalanine or tryptophan. This chain joins TRBV20-1 and TRBJ2-7; D is perhaps TRBD2 (5 bases). The CDR3 loop spans 15 amino acids. V lost 0 bases and J lost 4, with 16 bases in between. CDR1 and CDR2 (germline): DFQATT, SNEGSKA (reference sequence). DNA for the CDR3: TGCAGTGCTAGAGATCTTTCCCGGCGGGTTTACGAGCAGTACTCC. Translated, it gives CSARDLSRRVYEQYS.

This clonotype was counted a few times. The V gene is TRBV4-3, the J gene TRBJ2-7; D remains unclear. Deletions cut 2 bases from V and 4 bases from J, with 9 bases between. Germline assignment: CDR1 LGHNA and CDR2 YSLEER. The CDR3 loop spans 13 amino acids. The CDR3: CASSQPPGYEQYF. As DNA, the CDR3 is TGCGCCAGCAGCCAACCCCCTGGGTACGAGCAGTACTTC.

This clonotype was seen a few times. The chain carries TRBV7-2 and TRBJ1-2; no reliable D call. The CDR3 consists of 14 residues. Trimming took off 1 base at V and 8 bases at J, with 14 bases between the two ends. Germline lookup yields CDR1 SGHTA and CDR2 FQGNSA. CDR3 loop: CASSLDKNPGGYTF. The CDR3 DNA reads TGTGCCAGCAGCTTAGATAAAAATCCTGGGGGCTACACCTTC.

The rearrangement joins TRBV19 to TRBJ1-1, with 9 bases matching TRBD1. The CDR3 length is 14 residues. Germline trimming cut 9 bases from V and 10 bases from J; bases unmatched to any gene: 15. Germline CDR1 LNHDA, CDR2 SQIVND (reference sequence). The CDR3 is CASSLRDRAKGAFF. Written as DNA, the CDR3 is TGTGCCAGCAGCCTCCGGGACAGGGCAAAAGGAGCTTTCTTT. Looking up the rest from reference TRBV19 and TRBJ1-1 gives the full variable domain: DGGITQSPKYLFRKEGQNVTLSCEQNLNHDAMYWYRQDPGQGLRLIYYSQIVNDFQKGDIAEGYSVSREKKESFPLTVTSAQKNPTAFYLCASSLRDRAKGAFFGQGTRLTVV.

The CDR3 DNA reads as TGTGCCAGTAGTACCTGGGAGGGTAGCAATCAGCCCCAGCATTTT. Its translation: CASSTWEGSNQPQHF. V and J are TRBV19 and TRBJ1-5; no clear D. The germline V and J ends were trimmed by 4 bases and 0 bases, with 10 bases remaining between them. Germline V lookup: CDR1 LNHDA, CDR2 SQIVND (reference sequence). The CDR3 extends over 15 amino acids.

The chain employs TRBV20-1 and TRBJ2-5; tentatively, D is TRBD2 (6 bases). The CDR3 loop spans 15 amino acids. Between the trimmed V and J ends, which lost 6 bases and 9 bases, there was a span of 26 bases. CDR1 and CDR2 (germline): DFQATT, SNEGSKA (reference sequence). This CDR3 is CSATGTGPRGFAQYF. The CDR3 DNA reads TGCAGTGCCACCGGGACCGGGCCGCGGGGATTTGCCCAGTACTTC.

The rearrangement links TRBV5-1 to TRBJ1-4; maybe TRBD1 (6 bases). Trimming stripped 3 bases from V and 7 bases from J, with 16 bases between. CDR1 is SGHRS and CDR2 is YFSETQ in the germline V gene. There are 15 residues in the CDR3. The CDR3 spells CASSSRGGGAEKLFF. The CDR3 nucleotides are TGCGCCAGCAGCTCCCGCGGGGGGGGCGCTGAAAAACTGTTTTTT. The whole variable domain, filled in from reference TRBV5-1 and TRBJ1-4, reads KAGVTQTPRYLIKTRGQQVTLSCSPISGHRSVSWYQQTPGQGLQFLFEYFSETQRNKGNFPGRFSGRQFSNSRSEMNVSTLELGDSALYLCASSSRGGGAEKLFFGSGTQLSVL.

V gene TRBV2 combines with J gene TRBJ2-7, with 9 nucleotides matching TRBD1. The CDR3 has 20 amino acids. The V segment lost 1 base and the J segment 2 bases; nucleotides outside the gene matches: 18. CDR1 is SNHLY and CDR2 is FYNNEI in the germline V gene. CDR3 DNA sequence: TGTGCCAGCAGTGAAGTGGTAGGGGGACAGGGTCTCTCTCTTACCTACGAGCAGTACTTC. Encoded protein: CASSEVVGGQGLSLTYEQYF.

V usage is TRBV15 and J usage is TRBJ1-4; D is ambiguous. The length of the CDR3 is 14 residues. Trimming pared 6 bases from V and 1 base from J, leaving 9 bases between. From germline, CDR1 is LNHNV and CDR2 YYDKDF (reference sequence). The CDR3 coding sequence is TGTGCCACCAGTGGGGAGGGAACTAATGAAAAACTGTTTTTT. Translation: CATSGEGTNEKLFF.

This chain links TRBV7-9 with TRBJ1-1; the D is unclear. Deletions cut 5 bases from V and 0 bases from J, with 19 bases between. Germline V gene sequence: CDR1 SEHNR, CDR2 FQNEAQ (reference sequence). The CDR3 extends over 17 amino acids. The CDR3 protein is CASSEALGESMNTEAFF. The CDR3 region has the DNA TGTGCCAGCAGCGAAGCGCTCGGGGAAAGCATGAACACTGAAGCTTTCTTT.